A selection of T cell receptor beta chains follows, all from one sample in a study of blood T cell repertoires in COVID-19. Measured with immunoSEQ multiplex PCR; TCRdb has only the in-frame clones, and not every one. Of roughly 400,000 clones in the sample, roughly 86% are singletons; the top ten hold about 2%. The sequenced sample was peripheral blood. These receptor sequences come from a woman aged 55-75 years with COVID-19, enrolled during active disease. Both conserved end residues are part of each CDR3. A D gene is named only where the DNA matches it firmly. The size entry is marked missing in some rows and otherwise reads once, few, many or a size class.

d_gene: TRBD2
abundance: -
j_gene: TRBJ2-1
v_gene: TRBV11-2
len: 16
CDR3nt: TGTGCCAGCAGCCGTAACCTACAGCGGGGGGGCAATGAGCAGTTCTTC
CDR3aa: CASSRNLQRGGNEQFF

d_gene: TRBD1
abundance: -
j_gene: TRBJ2-3
v_gene: TRBV30
len: 14
CDR3nt: TGTGCCTGGGCAGACAGGGATCGCACAGATACGCAGTATTTT
CDR3aa: CAWADRDRTDTQYF

d_gene: -
abundance: once
j_gene: TRBJ2-6
v_gene: TRBV7-2
len: 12
CDR3nt: TGTGCCAGCTCAACTGGGGCCAACGTCCTGACTTTC
CDR3aa: CASSTGANVLTF

d_gene: TRBD1
abundance: -
j_gene: TRBJ1-4
v_gene: TRBV6-5
len: 15
CDR3nt: TGTGCCAGCAACCTTCGTGGGACAGAGAATGAAAAACTGTTTTTT
CDR3aa: CASNLRGTENEKLFF

d_gene: TRBD1
abundance: -
j_gene: TRBJ2-7
v_gene: TRBV9
len: 17
CDR3nt: TGTGCCAGCAGCGCATACCGGGACAGGCCGAACTCCTACGAGCAGTACTTC
CDR3aa: CASSAYRDRPNSYEQYF

d_gene: -
abundance: -
j_gene: TRBJ1-2
v_gene: TRBV4-2
len: 15
CDR3nt: TGTGCCAGCAGCCAAGCGGCTAAACAGGACTATGGCTACACCTTC
CDR3aa: CASSQAAKQDYGYTF

d_gene: -
abundance: -
j_gene: TRBJ1-1
v_gene: TRBV20-1
len: 11
CDR3nt: TGCAGTGCTATCTTGAACACTGAAGCTTTCTTT
CDR3aa: CSAILNTEAFF

d_gene: TRBD1
abundance: -
j_gene: TRBJ1-6
v_gene: TRBV7-8
len: 15
CDR3nt: TGTGCCAGCAGTTCGGCCGGGACAGGGGATTCACCCCTCCACTTT
CDR3aa: CASSSAGTGDSPLHF

d_gene: TRBD2
abundance: -
j_gene: TRBJ2-5
v_gene: TRBV2
len: 16
CDR3nt: TGTGCCAGCAGCCTTACTAGCGGGGGGCCCCCGGGGACCCAGTACTTC
CDR3aa: CASSLTSGGPPGTQYF

d_gene: -
abundance: -
j_gene: TRBJ2-6
v_gene: TRBV12-3/TRBV12-4
len: 13
CDR3nt: TGTGCCAGCAGGATGGCCGTTTCAGACGTCCTGACTTTC
CDR3aa: CASRMAVSDVLTF

d_gene: TRBD2
abundance: -
j_gene: TRBJ2-3
v_gene: TRBV5-6
len: 14
CDR3nt: TGTGCCAGCAGGAAACGGGGGGGCACAGATACGCAGTATTTT
CDR3aa: CASRKRGGTDTQYF

d_gene: -
abundance: -
j_gene: TRBJ1-4
v_gene: TRBV25-1
len: 13
CDR3nt: TGTGCCAGCAGTGAGGGGGGGAATGAAAAACTGTTTTTT
CDR3aa: CASSEGGNEKLFF

d_gene: -
abundance: -
j_gene: TRBJ2-2
v_gene: TRBV5-1
len: 12
CDR3nt: TGCGCCAGCAGCGTAGCACTTGGGGAGCTGTTTTTT
CDR3aa: CASSVALGELFF

d_gene: -
abundance: -
j_gene: TRBJ1-1
v_gene: TRBV5-1
len: 11
CDR3nt: TGCGCCAGCAGCTTGGCGACTGAAGCTTTCTTT
CDR3aa: CASSLATEAFF

d_gene: -
abundance: -
j_gene: TRBJ1-1
v_gene: TRBV2
len: 13
CDR3nt: TGTGCCAGCAGCGCCCAGTTTGACACTGAAGCTTTCTTT
CDR3aa: CASSAQFDTEAFF

d_gene: TRBD1
abundance: -
j_gene: TRBJ1-2
v_gene: TRBV18
len: 15
CDR3nt: TGTGCCAGCTCACCGTACAGGGGGGCCAACTATGGCTACACCTTC
CDR3aa: CASSPYRGANYGYTF

d_gene: -
abundance: -
j_gene: TRBJ2-7
v_gene: TRBV6-5
len: 11
CDR3nt: TGTGCCAGCAGTTGGGCTAGCGAGTTGTACTTC
CDR3aa: CASSWASELYF

d_gene: TRBD1
abundance: -
j_gene: TRBJ1-2
v_gene: TRBV3-1/TRBV3-2
len: 13
CDR3nt: TGTGCCAGCAGCCACCGGACAGGGGATGGCTACACCTTC
CDR3aa: CASSHRTGDGYTF

d_gene: -
abundance: -
j_gene: TRBJ1-6
v_gene: TRBV30
len: 13
CDR3nt: TGTGCCTGGGACGGACAGAGAAATTCACCCCTCCACTTT
CDR3aa: CAWDGQRNSPLHF

d_gene: TRBD1
abundance: -
j_gene: TRBJ1-2
v_gene: TRBV5-1
len: 15
CDR3nt: TGCGCCAGCAGCTGGGGACAGGGAATCAACTATGGCTACACCTTC
CDR3aa: CASSWGQGINYGYTF

d_gene: TRBD1
abundance: few
j_gene: TRBJ1-2
v_gene: TRBV5-8
len: 16
CDR3nt: TGTGCCAGCAGTGCATCCGTTTCAGGGGGCGCGGGTGGCTACACCTTC
CDR3aa: CASSASVSGGAGGYTF

d_gene: TRBD1
abundance: once
j_gene: TRBJ1-5
v_gene: TRBV28
len: 16
CDR3nt: TGTGCCAGCAGTCTAGCGACAGGGGTGAGCAATCAGCCCCAGCATTTT
CDR3aa: CASSLATGVSNQPQHF

d_gene: -
abundance: -
j_gene: TRBJ1-2
v_gene: TRBV12-3/TRBV12-4
len: 13
CDR3nt: TGTGCCAGCTCCCAGGGTGCTAACTATGGCTACACCTTC
CDR3aa: CASSQGANYGYTF

d_gene: TRBD2
abundance: -
j_gene: TRBJ2-2
v_gene: TRBV6-1
len: 17
CDR3nt: TGTGCCAGCAGTGAAGGAATGGGCGGGGGGGCGCCCGGGGAGCTGTTTTTT
CDR3aa: CASSEGMGGGAPGELFF

d_gene: -
abundance: -
j_gene: TRBJ2-1
v_gene: TRBV11-2
len: 18
CDR3nt: TGTGCCAGCAGCTTTACCCAGGTTGGTACTAGTGTCTACAATGAGCAGTTCTTC
CDR3aa: CASSFTQVGTSVYNEQFF

d_gene: TRBD1
abundance: few
j_gene: TRBJ2-2
v_gene: TRBV29-1
len: 14
CDR3nt: TGCAGCGTTGACCGTGGGGACAGAACCGGGGAGCTGTTTTTT
CDR3aa: CSVDRGDRTGELFF

d_gene: TRBD1
abundance: -
j_gene: TRBJ1-6
v_gene: TRBV7-9
len: 15
CDR3nt: TGTGCCAGCAGCTTATCCGGGACAGACAATTCACCCCTCCACTTT
CDR3aa: CASSLSGTDNSPLHF

d_gene: -
abundance: -
j_gene: TRBJ2-7
v_gene: TRBV6-6
len: 11
CDR3nt: TGTGCCTCAACGGACAACTACGAGCAGTACTTC
CDR3aa: CASTDNYEQYF

d_gene: -
abundance: -
j_gene: TRBJ1-2
v_gene: TRBV28
len: 14
CDR3nt: TGTGCCAGCAGTCCGAGAAGAGCTAACTATGGCTACACCTTC
CDR3aa: CASSPRRANYGYTF

d_gene: TRBD2
abundance: -
j_gene: TRBJ2-5
v_gene: TRBV4-1
len: 18
CDR3nt: TGCGCCAGCAGCCAAGCCCGACTAGCGGGGGGACACCAAGAGACCCAGTACTTC
CDR3aa: CASSQARLAGGHQETQYF

d_gene: TRBD2
abundance: -
j_gene: TRBJ2-5
v_gene: TRBV5-1
len: 15
CDR3nt: TGCGCCAGCAGCTTGGGAAGCGGGGGGGAAGAGACCCAGTACTTC
CDR3aa: CASSLGSGGEETQYF

d_gene: TRBD1
abundance: -
j_gene: TRBJ2-7
v_gene: TRBV28
len: 15
CDR3nt: TGTGCCAGCGATTCTACAGGGGACAGCTCCTACGAGCAGTACTTC
CDR3aa: CASDSTGDSSYEQYF

d_gene: TRBD2
abundance: -
j_gene: TRBJ2-3
v_gene: TRBV12-5
len: 16
CDR3nt: TGTGCTAGTGGTTTCGGAGCGGGGGGGCCTGGAGATACGCAGTATTTT
CDR3aa: CASGFGAGGPGDTQYF

d_gene: -
abundance: -
j_gene: TRBJ2-1
v_gene: TRBV5-4
len: 13
CDR3nt: TGTGCCAGCAGCTCCCAGGGGTATGGTGAGCAGTTCTTC
CDR3aa: CASSSQGYGEQFF

d_gene: -
abundance: -
j_gene: TRBJ1-3
v_gene: TRBV9
len: 15
CDR3nt: TGTGCCAGCGGGAGAACAGGGACCTCTGGAAACACCATATATTTT
CDR3aa: CASGRTGTSGNTIYF

d_gene: -
abundance: -
j_gene: TRBJ1-1
v_gene: TRBV10-1
len: 13
CDR3nt: TGCGCCAGCAGTGAATTCAGGAACACTGAAGCTTTCTTT
CDR3aa: CASSEFRNTEAFF

d_gene: TRBD1
abundance: few
j_gene: TRBJ1-1
v_gene: TRBV5-8
len: 15
CDR3nt: TGTGCCAGCAGCTTATTGACAGGGGGGTACACTGAAGCTTTCTTT
CDR3aa: CASSLLTGGYTEAFF

d_gene: -
abundance: -
j_gene: TRBJ2-1
v_gene: TRBV7-9
len: 12
CDR3nt: TGTGCCAGCAGCCTCCTTGGGGCTGAGCAGTTCTTC
CDR3aa: CASSLLGAEQFF

d_gene: TRBD2
abundance: -
j_gene: TRBJ2-1
v_gene: TRBV29-1
len: 13
CDR3nt: TGCAGCGCCGGGACTAGCGGGGAAGGTGAGCAGTTCTTC
CDR3aa: CSAGTSGEGEQFF

d_gene: -
abundance: -
j_gene: TRBJ2-3
v_gene: TRBV9
len: 17
CDR3nt: TGTGCCAGCAGCGTAGCTCTGGGTCTCAGGAGCACAGATACGCAGTATTTT
CDR3aa: CASSVALGLRSTDTQYF

d_gene: -
abundance: -
j_gene: TRBJ2-7
v_gene: TRBV7-6
len: 14
CDR3nt: TGTGCCAGCAGCTTAGATATCAGCTCCTACGAGCAGTACTTC
CDR3aa: CASSLDISSYEQYF

d_gene: -
abundance: -
j_gene: TRBJ2-7
v_gene: TRBV5-1
len: 14
CDR3nt: TGCGCCAGCAGCTTGGCCGCCAGGCCAAACGAGCAGTACTTC
CDR3aa: CASSLAARPNEQYF

d_gene: TRBD2
abundance: -
j_gene: TRBJ2-7
v_gene: TRBV7-2
len: 14
CDR3nt: TGTGCCAGCAGCTTAGAGAGCGGGGGCTACGAGCAGTACTTC
CDR3aa: CASSLESGGYEQYF

d_gene: TRBD1
abundance: -
j_gene: TRBJ1-1
v_gene: TRBV18
len: 14
CDR3nt: TGTGCCAGCTCAACCACAGGGGGCCAGACTGAAGCTTTCTTT
CDR3aa: CASSTTGGQTEAFF

d_gene: -
abundance: -
j_gene: TRBJ2-7
v_gene: TRBV18
len: 15
CDR3nt: TGTGCCAGCTCACCCCGGACGGACAGCTCCTACGAGCAGTACTTC
CDR3aa: CASSPRTDSSYEQYF

d_gene: TRBD1
abundance: once
j_gene: TRBJ2-2
v_gene: TRBV14
len: 13
CDR3nt: TGTGCCAGCAGCCGGACAGGTCGCGGGGAGCTGTTTTTT
CDR3aa: CASSRTGRGELFF

d_gene: -
abundance: -
j_gene: TRBJ1-5
v_gene: TRBV27
len: 17
CDR3nt: TGTGCCAGCAGTTTATCCGTGGGCCAGGGCTACAATCAGCCCCAGCATTTT
CDR3aa: CASSLSVGQGYNQPQHF

d_gene: TRBD2
abundance: -
j_gene: TRBJ2-1
v_gene: TRBV13
len: 17
CDR3nt: TGTGCCAGCAGCTTAGACGGACTAGCGGGGGGATACAATGAGCAGTTCTTC
CDR3aa: CASSLDGLAGGYNEQFF

d_gene: -
abundance: -
j_gene: TRBJ1-1
v_gene: TRBV11-2
len: 18
CDR3nt: TGTGCCAGCAGCCCTCCGCTGCGGGGGCGGGGAGTAAGGACTGAAGCTTTCTTT
CDR3aa: CASSPPLRGRGVRTEAFF

d_gene: -
abundance: -
j_gene: TRBJ2-2
v_gene: TRBV11-2
len: 12
CDR3nt: TGTGCCAGCGCCCCGGGGACCGGGGAGCTGTTTTTT
CDR3aa: CASAPGTGELFF